The rows below give T cell receptor beta chains drawn from one sample of a study of chemoradiotherapy in HPV16-positive cancers. The table came from immunoSEQ multiplex PCR; TCRdb's copy has only in-frame clones and leaves some out. The data show 25,000 to 40,000 clones, about 87% seen once. The input for sequencing was blood, taken from a patient who underwent chemoradiotherapy. The receptor set was obtained from a human donor with HPV-associated anogenital cancer. CDR3s include the opening cysteine and the closing phenylalanine or tryptophan. D genes are given only for firm matches. The size field is filled for only some rows; it gives once, few, many or a size class.

- | - | TRBJ2-7 | TRBV15 | CATSRDRYEQYF | TGTGCCACCAGCAGAGACCGCTACGAGCAGTACTTC
- | - | TRBJ1-2 | TRBV5-3 | CARMASRIYGYTF | TGTGCCAGAATGGCAAGTCGCATCTATGGCTACACCTTC
- | once | TRBJ2-3 | TRBV19 | CASRNPGAFGDTQYF | TGTGCCAGTAGAAACCCCGGGGCCTTCGGAGATACGCAGTATTTT
- | - | TRBJ1-6 | TRBV7-2 | CASSEQRANPLHF | TGTGCCAGCAGCGAGCAACGGGCTAACCCCCTCCACTTT
TRBD2 | - | TRBJ2-3 | TRBV29-1 | CSVLTSGGVTDTQYF | TGCAGCGTACTGACTAGCGGGGGGGTAACAGATACGCAGTATTTT
- | - | TRBJ1-2 | TRBV14 | CASSRNQGFSYGYTF | TGTGCCAGCAGCCGTAATCAGGGTTTCAGCTATGGCTACACCTTC
- | - | TRBJ2-1 | TRBV2 | CASSGTGGVYNEQFF | TGTGCCAGCAGCGGAACAGGGGGGGTTTACAATGAGCAGTTCTTC
TRBD1 | - | TRBJ1-2 | TRBV5-6 | CASSLSGTGNYGYTF | TGTGCCAGCAGCCTATCCGGGACAGGAAACTATGGCTACACCTTC
- | - | TRBJ1-1 | TRBV28 | CASSPRGEAFF | TGTGCCAGCAGCCCCCGTGGGGAAGCTTTCTTT
- | few | TRBJ2-5 | TRBV4-1 | CASSQRPGAPETQYF | TGCGCCAGCAGCCAAAGACCAGGGGCACCGGAGACCCAGTACTTC
- | - | TRBJ1-1 | TRBV19 | CASRPQDGNTEAFF | TGTGCCAGTAGGCCCCAGGACGGGAACACTGAAGCTTTCTTT
- | - | TRBJ2-5 | TRBV11-1 | CASSSGGLSGTQYF | TGTGCCAGCAGCTCCGGGGGGCTGTCTGGGACCCAGTACTTC
- | - | TRBJ1-5 | TRBV2 | CASRRDSNQPQHF | TGTGCCAGCAGACGGGATAGCAATCAGCCCCAGCATTTT
TRBD1 | - | TRBJ1-2 | TRBV6-5 | CASSTPDRFYGYTF | TGTGCCAGCAGTACCCCGGACAGGTTCTATGGCTACACCTTC
- | once | TRBJ2-1 | TRBV15 | CATSIPRGGPQFF | TGTGCCACCAGCATCCCTAGGGGGGGGCCGCAGTTCTTC
- | once | TRBJ2-3 | TRBV6-1 | CAGQRSTDTQYF | TGTGCCGGCCAGAGGAGCACAGATACGCAGTATTTT
- | - | TRBJ2-7 | TRBV6-6 | CASSLGPNYEQYF | TGTGCCAGCAGTCTCGGGCCCAACTACGAGCAGTACTTC
- | - | TRBJ2-7 | TRBV7-8 | CASRSSGYAAYEQYF | TGTGCCAGCAGGTCCTCCGGGTACGCGGCCTACGAGCAGTACTTC
- | - | TRBJ2-7 | TRBV5-4 | CAYRARRNEQYF | TGTGCCTACCGGGCAAGGAGGAACGAGCAGTACTTC
- | - | TRBJ2-4 | TRBV18 | CASSSRGAMDIQYF | TGTGCCAGCTCTAGCAGGGGGGCTATGGACATTCAGTACTTC
- | - | TRBJ1-4 | TRBV28 | CASSFAGFVKLFF | TGTGCCAGCAGTTTCGCAGGGTTTGTAAAACTGTTTTTT
TRBD2 | - | TRBJ2-5 | TRBV19 | CASSMSSRSGGQETQYF | TGTGCCAGTAGTATGTCCTCTCGTAGCGGGGGCCAAGAGACCCAGTACTTC
- | - | TRBJ1-1 | TRBV19 | CASSIAQKAFF | TGTGCCAGTAGTATAGCCCAGAAAGCTTTCTTT
- | - | TRBJ2-7 | TRBV27 | CASSPRLGYEQYF | TGTGCCAGCAGTCCAAGGTTGGGGTACGAGCAGTACTTC
TRBD2 | once | TRBJ2-3 | TRBV5-4 | CASSLVAGGPADTQYF | TGTGCCAGCAGCTTGGTAGCGGGAGGGCCCGCAGATACGCAGTATTTT
TRBD2 | - | TRBJ2-5 | TRBV18 | CASSRSGGAQETQYF | TGTGCCAGCTCAAGAAGCGGGGGGGCCCAAGAGACCCAGTACTTC
- | - | TRBJ1-2 | TRBV19 | CASSMAARDYGYTF | TGTGCCAGTAGTATGGCAGCCAGGGACTATGGCTACACCTTC
- | - | TRBJ1-2 | TRBV30 | CAWFPTANYGYTF | TGTGCCTGGTTCCCGACGGCTAACTATGGCTACACCTTC
- | - | TRBJ1-2 | TRBV9 | CASSVEGRGSPYGYTF | TGTGCCAGCAGCGTAGAGGGGCGGGGGAGTCCCTATGGCTACACCTTC
TRBD1 | few | TRBJ1-2 | TRBV6-5 | CASSYGSGQGIGGYTF | TGTGCCAGCAGTTACGGTTCCGGACAGGGTATTGGTGGCTACACCTTC
- | - | TRBJ1-1 | TRBV6-1 | CASTELGVADTEAFF | TGTGCCAGCACCGAACTGGGGGTAGCGGACACTGAAGCTTTCTTT
TRBD1 | - | TRBJ1-2 | TRBV6-1 | CASSEGTGDYGYTF | TGTGCCAGCAGTGAAGGGACAGGCGACTATGGCTACACCTTC
TRBD2 | - | TRBJ2-1 | TRBV7-2 | CASSLRTGGGTRSHEQFF | TGTGCCAGCAGCTTAAGGACGGGGGGAGGGACTAGATCACATGAGCAGTTCTTC
TRBD1 | - | TRBJ2-7 | TRBV6-1 | CASSSPGTATSQYF | TGTGCCAGCAGTTCACCTGGGACAGCTACTTCACAGTACTTC
- | - | TRBJ2-3 | TRBV7-9 | CASSPLEGVGTDTQYF | TGTGCCAGCAGCCCGTTAGAGGGAGTGGGCACAGATACGCAGTATTTT
- | once | TRBJ2-7 | TRBV20-1 | CSARQSYEQYF | TGCAGTGCTCGACAGTCCTACGAGCAGTACTTC
- | - | TRBJ1-2 | TRBV5-6 | CASSPVQGKNYGYTF | TGTGCCAGCAGCCCCGTACAGGGAAAGAACTATGGCTACACCTTC
- | - | TRBJ2-3 | TRBV2 | CASARARTDTQYF | TGTGCCAGCGCCAGGGCCCGCACAGATACGCAGTATTTT
TRBD1 | - | TRBJ1-6 | TRBV5-4 | CASRTDRAHSPLHF | TGTGCCAGCAGGACGGACAGGGCGCATTCACCCCTCCACTTT
- | - | TRBJ1-5 | TRBV2 | CASTQESRVDNQPQHF | TGTGCCAGCACCCAAGAAAGCAGGGTGGACAATCAGCCCCAGCATTTT
TRBD1 | once | TRBJ2-5 | TRBV7-7 | CASSSSTGASQETQYF | TGTGCTAGCAGCTCTTCTACAGGGGCCTCCCAAGAGACCCAGTACTTC
- | - | TRBJ1-2 | TRBV29-1 | CSVEDGQNYGYTF | TGCAGCGTTGAAGATGGCCAGAACTATGGCTACACCTTC
TRBD2 | - | TRBJ2-1 | TRBV2 | CASRRTSGIYNEQFF | TGTGCCAGCAGGCGGACTAGCGGGATATACAATGAGCAGTTCTTC
- | - | TRBJ2-7 | TRBV7-2 | CASSLEGGAYYEQYF | TGTGCCAGCAGCTTAGAGGGCGGGGCGTACTACGAGCAGTACTTC
- | - | TRBJ1-6 | TRBV30 | CAWDQGNNSPLHF | TGTGCCTGGGACCAGGGGAATAATTCACCCCTCCACTTT
- | - | TRBJ2-5 | TRBV10-1 | CASSGSRGVSKETQYF | TGCGCCAGCAGTGGATCCAGGGGGGTCTCTAAAGAGACCCAGTACTTC
- | - | TRBJ2-7 | TRBV27 | CASSLEGASYEQYF | TGTGCCAGCAGTTTGGAGGGGGCGTCCTACGAGCAGTACTTC
- | - | TRBJ1-6 | TRBV27 | CASAGRGSNSPLHF | TGTGCCAGCGCGGGCAGGGGTAGTAATTCACCCCTCCACTTT
- | - | TRBJ2-1 | TRBV19 | CASSIGAHNEQFF | TGTGCCAGTAGTATAGGGGCCCACAATGAGCAGTTCTTC
- | - | TRBJ2-2 | TRBV28 | CASSNPAPVGEAGELFF | TGTGCCAGCAGCAACCCCGCCCCAGTAGGTGAAGCCGGGGAGCTGTTTTTT
- | - | TRBJ2-5 | TRBV7-2 | CASSLLRETQYF | TGTGCCAGCAGCTTACTCAGGGAGACCCAGTACTTC
TRBD2 | - | TRBJ2-3 | TRBV7-2 | CASSYGLAGSAQITQYF | TGTGCCAGCAGCTACGGACTAGCGGGAAGTGCACAGATAACGCAGTATTTT